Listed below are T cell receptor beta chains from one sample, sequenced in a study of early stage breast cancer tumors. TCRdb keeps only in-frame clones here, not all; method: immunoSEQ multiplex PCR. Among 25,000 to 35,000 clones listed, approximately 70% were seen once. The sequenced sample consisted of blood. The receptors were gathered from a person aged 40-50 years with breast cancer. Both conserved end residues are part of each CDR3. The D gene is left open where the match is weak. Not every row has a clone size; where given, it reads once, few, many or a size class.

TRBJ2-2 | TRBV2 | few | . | TGTGCCAGCAGTGAATCCGGGGAGCTGTTTTTT | CASSESGELFF
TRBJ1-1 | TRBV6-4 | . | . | TGTGCCAGCAGAGGGGGGGGCACTGAAGCTTTCTTT | CASRGGGTEAFF
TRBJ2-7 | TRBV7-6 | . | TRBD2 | TGTGCCAGCAGCCCGCGGACTAGCGGACCCTACGAGCAGTACTTC | CASSPRTSGPYEQYF
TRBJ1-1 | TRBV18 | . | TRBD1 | TGTGCCAGCTCACAAGAAGGGACAGGGGGCGGAGGCACTGAAGCTTTCTTT | CASSQEGTGGGGTEAFF
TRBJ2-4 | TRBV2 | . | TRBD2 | TGTGCCAGCTTAGTAGCGGGGGGGAGGAAAAACATTCAGTACTTC | CASLVAGGRKNIQYF
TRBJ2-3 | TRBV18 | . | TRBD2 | TGTGCCAGCTCACCACCGTTGGTGGTAGCGGGAGCTGATACGCAGTATTTT | CASSPPLVVAGADTQYF
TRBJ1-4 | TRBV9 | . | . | TGTGCCAGCAGCGTAGACCCTAACAGTGAAAAACTGTTTTTT | CASSVDPNSEKLFF
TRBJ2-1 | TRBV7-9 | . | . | TGTGCCAGCAGCCCAGAACGGGACAATGAGCAGTTCTTC | CASSPERDNEQFF
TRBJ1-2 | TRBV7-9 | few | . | TGTGCCAGCGGATTCGGGGGCTACACCTTC | CASGFGGYTF
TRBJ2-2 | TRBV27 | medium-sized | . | TGTGCCAGCAGTTCGGCCCACTCCGGGGAGCTGTTTTTT | CASSSAHSGELFF
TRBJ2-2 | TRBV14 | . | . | TGTGCCAGCAGCCAGTTTAGGAGTGGGGAGCTGTTTTTT | CASSQFRSGELFF
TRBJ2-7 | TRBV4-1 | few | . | TGCGCCAGCAGCCGTGGAGACGGCGCCTCAACCTACGAGCAGTACTTC | CASSRGDGASTYEQYF
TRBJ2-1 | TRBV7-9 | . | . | TGTGCCAGCAGCTTAGTGGGTCCCGGCGAGCAGTTCTTC | CASSLVGPGEQFF
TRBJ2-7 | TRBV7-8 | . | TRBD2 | TGTGCCAGCAGCTTATGGGGTAGCGGGAGGGGTTTCTACGAGCAGTACTTC | CASSLWGSGRGFYEQYF
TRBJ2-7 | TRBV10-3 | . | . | TGTGCCATCAGTGAGTGGTCCGGCAGCTCCTACGAGCAGTACTTC | CAISEWSGSSYEQYF
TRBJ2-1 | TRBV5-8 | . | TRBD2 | TGTGCCAGCAGCTCTCTAACGACTAGCATTGAGCAGTTCTTC | CASSSLTTSIEQFF
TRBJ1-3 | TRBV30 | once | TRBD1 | TGTGCCTGGAGCCCCGACAGGGGGCCTGGAAACACCATATATTTT | CAWSPDRGPGNTIYF
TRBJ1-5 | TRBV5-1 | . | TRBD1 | TGCGCCAGCAGCTTGGACGGACAGGGGGTGGGTCAGCCCCAGCATTTT | CASSLDGQGVGQPQHF
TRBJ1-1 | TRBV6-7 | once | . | TGTGCCAGCAGTTACTCGCTTCTATTTTATGAGAACACTGAAGCTTTCTTT | CASSYSLLFYENTEAFF
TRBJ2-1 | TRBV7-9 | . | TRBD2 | TGTGCCAGCAGCCCAGGGACTAGCGGGCGGTACAATGAGCAGTTCTTC | CASSPGTSGRYNEQFF
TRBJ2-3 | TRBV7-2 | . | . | TGTGCCAGCAGGCCTCTTCCCAGCACAGATACGCAGTATTTT | CASRPLPSTDTQYF
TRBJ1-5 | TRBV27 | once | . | TGTGCCAGCAGTTTGGGGGATAGCAATCAGCCCCAGCATTTT | CASSLGDSNQPQHF
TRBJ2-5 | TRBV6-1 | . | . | TGTGCCAGCACACGGGCAGGGGGAGGCCAAGAGACCCAGTACTTC | CASTRAGGGQETQYF
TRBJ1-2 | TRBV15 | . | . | TGTGCCACCAGCAGAGAGGCAGGGGATAGGGGCTACACCTTC | CATSREAGDRGYTF
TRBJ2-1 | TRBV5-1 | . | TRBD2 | TGCGCCAGCAGCCAGGTACTAGCGGGAGGGCCCGATGAGCAGTTCTTC | CASSQVLAGGPDEQFF
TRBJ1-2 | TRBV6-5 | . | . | TGTGCCAGCAGTTACCAAGCCTTCTATGGCTACACCTTC | CASSYQAFYGYTF
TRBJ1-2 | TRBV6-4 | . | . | TGTGCCAGCAGTGACGGGAATGGAGGAAGCCATGGCTACACCTTC | CASSDGNGGSHGYTF
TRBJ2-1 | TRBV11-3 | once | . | TGTGCCAGCAGCTTTACCGGGTTCAATGAGCAGTTCTTC | CASSFTGFNEQFF
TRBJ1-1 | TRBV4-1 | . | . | TGCGCCAGCAGCCAAGACGGATCCTCGAACACTGAAGCTTTCTTT | CASSQDGSSNTEAFF
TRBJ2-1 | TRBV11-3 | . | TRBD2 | TGTGCCAGCAGCTTAGGACCGGGAGGACTAGATGAGCAGTTCTTC | CASSLGPGGLDEQFF
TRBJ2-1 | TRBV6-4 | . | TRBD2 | TGTGCCAGCAGTGACGGGACTAGCAATGAGCAGTTCTTC | CASSDGTSNEQFF
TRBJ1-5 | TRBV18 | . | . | TGTGCCAGCTCCCTAGGACAGAACCTCAATCAGCCCCAGCATTTT | CASSLGQNLNQPQHF
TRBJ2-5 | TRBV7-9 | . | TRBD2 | TGTGCCAGCAGCTTGGCGACTAGCGGGAGTAGAGAGACCCAGTACTTC | CASSLATSGSRETQYF
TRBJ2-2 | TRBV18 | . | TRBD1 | TGTGCCAGCTCCGGGACAGCGAACACCGGGGAGCTGTTTTTT | CASSGTANTGELFF
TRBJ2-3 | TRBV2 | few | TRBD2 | TGTGCCAGCAATTGGCTAGCGGGAGTCACAGATACGCAGTATTTT | CASNWLAGVTDTQYF
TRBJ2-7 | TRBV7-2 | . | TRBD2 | TGTGCCAGCAGCCCACTAGCGTCCTACGAGCAGTACTTC | CASSPLASYEQYF